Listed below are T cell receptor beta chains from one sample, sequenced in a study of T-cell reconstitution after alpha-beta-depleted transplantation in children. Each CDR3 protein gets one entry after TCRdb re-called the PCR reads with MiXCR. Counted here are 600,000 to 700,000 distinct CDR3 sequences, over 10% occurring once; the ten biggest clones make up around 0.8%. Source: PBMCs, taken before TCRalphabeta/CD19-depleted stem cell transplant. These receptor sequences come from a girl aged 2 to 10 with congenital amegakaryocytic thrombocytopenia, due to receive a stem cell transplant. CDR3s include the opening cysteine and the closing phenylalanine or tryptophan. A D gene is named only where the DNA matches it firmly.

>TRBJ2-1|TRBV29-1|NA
CSVANGNEQFF
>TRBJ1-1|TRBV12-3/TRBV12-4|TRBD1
CASNRAQGIEAFF
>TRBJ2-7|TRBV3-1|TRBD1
CASSQGRGLYEQYF
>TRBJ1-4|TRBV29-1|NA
CSARSEKLFF
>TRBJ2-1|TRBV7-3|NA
CASSPRPQGRDEQFF
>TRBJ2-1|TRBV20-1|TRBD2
CSATSGRSVAYNEQFF
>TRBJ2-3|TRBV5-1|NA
CASSRGLRGGTDTQYF
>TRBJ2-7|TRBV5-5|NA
CASSWGREMAYEQYF
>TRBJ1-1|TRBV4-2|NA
CASSQGARTEAFF
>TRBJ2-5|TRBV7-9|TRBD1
CASSIGDSQETQYF
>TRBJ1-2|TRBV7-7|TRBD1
CASSPPNHRGPYGYTF
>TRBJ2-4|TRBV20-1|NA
CSARDYIQYF
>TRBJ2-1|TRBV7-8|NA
CASTTLSVRARYNEQFF
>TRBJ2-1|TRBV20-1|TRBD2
CSAEGLARSHNEQFF
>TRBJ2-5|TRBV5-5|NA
CASSPVTGSEETQYF
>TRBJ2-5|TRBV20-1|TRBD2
CCARGWGASGNQETQYF
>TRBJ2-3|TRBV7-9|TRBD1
CSSSLRTGERDTQYF
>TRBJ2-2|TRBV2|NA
CASSPSFRTGELFF
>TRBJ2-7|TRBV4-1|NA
CASSPRPSWTSYEQYF
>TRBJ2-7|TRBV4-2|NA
CASSQVQVGGYEQYF
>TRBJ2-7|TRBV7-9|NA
CASSLGGVLYEQYF
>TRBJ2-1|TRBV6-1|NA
CASRTPGVTYNEQFF
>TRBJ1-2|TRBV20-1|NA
CSAAGGGSYGYTF
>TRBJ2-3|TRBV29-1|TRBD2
CSVDPFGGGSRADTQYF
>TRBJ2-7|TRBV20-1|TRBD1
CSALDRAGSGIYEQYF
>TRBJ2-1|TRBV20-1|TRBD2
CSARDFRGRAFYNEQFF